Listed below are T cell receptor beta chains from one sample, sequenced in a study of T cell changes during pregnancy in multiple sclerosis. This table comes from immunoSEQ multiplex PCR, and its TCRdb copy is limited to in-frame clones, with some not included. The profile shows 60,000 to 70,000 clones, 91% of them singletons. The specimen comprised peripheral blood, sampled after pregnancy. These receptors came from a female donor in good health, enrolled as a control in a pregnancy study. Each CDR3 is given with its conserved first and last residue. Each record gives: J gene, V gene, clone size, D gene, CDR3 DNA, CDR3 protein. A D gene is named only where the DNA matches it firmly. The size entry is marked missing in some rows and otherwise reads once, few, many or a size class.

J gene: TRBJ1-4; V gene: TRBV15; clone size: NA; D gene: TRBD1; CDR3 DNA: TGTGCCACCAGCAGACCTAACAGGGGGCTGGCTAATGAAAAACTGTTTTTT; CDR3 protein: CATSRPNRGLANEKLFF
J gene: TRBJ1-2; V gene: TRBV6-5; clone size: NA; D gene: TRBD1; CDR3 DNA: TGTGCCAGCAGTATCCGACAGGGACCCTATGGCTACACCTTC; CDR3 protein: CASSIRQGPYGYTF
J gene: TRBJ1-6; V gene: TRBV4-3; clone size: NA; D gene: TRBD1; CDR3 DNA: TGCGCCAGCAGCCAATCCGGGACAGGGTACCCACCCCTCCACTTT; CDR3 protein: CASSQSGTGYPPLHF
J gene: TRBJ1-6; V gene: TRBV27; clone size: NA; D gene: NA; CDR3 DNA: TGTGCCAGCAGTTCCCAAAGTAGCTCCTATAATTCACCCCTCCACTTT; CDR3 protein: CASSSQSSSYNSPLHF
J gene: TRBJ1-4; V gene: TRBV9; clone size: NA; D gene: NA; CDR3 DNA: TGTGCCAGCAGCGCGGGGGTATGGGCAACTAATGAAAAACTGTTTTTT; CDR3 protein: CASSAGVWATNEKLFF
J gene: TRBJ2-5; V gene: TRBV9; clone size: NA; D gene: TRBD1; CDR3 DNA: TGTGCCAGCAGCCCAGGGACAGCGGAGACCCAGTACTTC; CDR3 protein: CASSPGTAETQYF
J gene: TRBJ1-5; V gene: TRBV7-2; clone size: NA; D gene: TRBD1; CDR3 DNA: TGTGCCAGCAGCTTATTGACAGGGTATCAGCCCCAGCATTTT; CDR3 protein: CASSLLTGYQPQHF
J gene: TRBJ2-3; V gene: TRBV7-6; clone size: NA; D gene: NA; CDR3 DNA: TGTGCCAGCAGCTTAAACCACCCCCGGGGAGCCACAGATACGCAGTATTTT; CDR3 protein: CASSLNHPRGATDTQYF
J gene: TRBJ2-7; V gene: TRBV9; clone size: NA; D gene: NA; CDR3 DNA: TGTGCCAGCAGCGTAGAGGATCAGGCAGGGGCGTCCTACGAGCAGTACTTC; CDR3 protein: CASSVEDQAGASYEQYF
J gene: TRBJ2-2; V gene: TRBV30; clone size: NA; D gene: NA; CDR3 DNA: TGTGCCTGGAGTTTGGCCCCCGGGACTGCTACCGGGGAGCTGTTTTTT; CDR3 protein: CAWSLAPGTATGELFF
J gene: TRBJ2-6; V gene: TRBV9; clone size: NA; D gene: NA; CDR3 DNA: TGTGCCAGCAGCGTAAGGAGGCATGGGGAGTCTTTCTCTGGGGCCAACGTCCTGACTTTC; CDR3 protein: CASSVRRHGESFSGANVLTF
J gene: TRBJ2-2; V gene: TRBV29-1; clone size: NA; D gene: TRBD1; CDR3 DNA: TGCAGCGTAACCTGGACAGGGGATAATAGCGGGGAGCTGTTTTTT; CDR3 protein: CSVTWTGDNSGELFF
J gene: TRBJ2-3; V gene: TRBV12-5; clone size: NA; D gene: NA; CDR3 DNA: TGTGCTAGTGGTTTGGTTAGTCTGGGGCTCACAGATACGCAGTATTTT; CDR3 protein: CASGLVSLGLTDTQYF
J gene: TRBJ2-2; V gene: TRBV27; clone size: NA; D gene: NA; CDR3 DNA: TGTGCCAGCAGTTTAATCGGGAACACCGGGGAGCTGTTTTTT; CDR3 protein: CASSLIGNTGELFF
J gene: TRBJ1-1; V gene: TRBV9; clone size: NA; D gene: TRBD1; CDR3 DNA: TGTGCCAGCAGCGTAGGACAGGGAATGTTGGGTAAGGACACTGAAGCTTTCTTT; CDR3 protein: CASSVGQGMLGKDTEAFF
J gene: TRBJ1-5; V gene: TRBV6-6; clone size: NA; D gene: NA; CDR3 DNA: TGTGCCAGCAGTTACTCGCGAAATAGCAATCAGCCCCAGCATTTT; CDR3 protein: CASSYSRNSNQPQHF
J gene: TRBJ1-3; V gene: TRBV7-6; clone size: NA; D gene: TRBD1; CDR3 DNA: TGTGCCAGCAGCTCGCGACAGGGCCACTCTGGAAACACCATATATTTT; CDR3 protein: CASSSRQGHSGNTIYF
J gene: TRBJ2-2; V gene: TRBV14; clone size: NA; D gene: NA; CDR3 DNA: TGTGCCAGCAGCCCCTCTGACAAGAACACCGGGGAGCTGTTTTTT; CDR3 protein: CASSPSDKNTGELFF
J gene: TRBJ1-2; V gene: TRBV4-2; clone size: NA; D gene: NA; CDR3 DNA: TGTGCCAGCAGCCAAGATAACAGGGTCTATGGCTACACCTTC; CDR3 protein: CASSQDNRVYGYTF
J gene: TRBJ1-5; V gene: TRBV15; clone size: NA; D gene: NA; CDR3 DNA: TGTGCCACCAGCAGAGATCAAGGGGGTCAGCCCCAGCATTTT; CDR3 protein: CATSRDQGGQPQHF
J gene: TRBJ2-7; V gene: TRBV19; clone size: NA; D gene: NA; CDR3 DNA: TGTGCCAGTAGTATGCCAGGGCGGAACAGGGCCGAGCAGTACTTC; CDR3 protein: CASSMPGRNRAEQYF
J gene: TRBJ2-7; V gene: TRBV7-9; clone size: NA; D gene: TRBD1; CDR3 DNA: TGTGCCAGCAGCTTTTGGGACAGGCCCTACGAGCAGTACTTC; CDR3 protein: CASSFWDRPYEQYF
J gene: TRBJ1-1; V gene: TRBV7-8; clone size: NA; D gene: TRBD1; CDR3 DNA: TGTGCCAGCAGCTTTTCGACAGGGGGCGTAACTGAAGCTTTCTTT; CDR3 protein: CASSFSTGGVTEAFF
J gene: TRBJ1-1; V gene: TRBV14; clone size: NA; D gene: NA; CDR3 DNA: TGTGCCAGCAGCCAAGATATGGGGGGGCTGAACACTGAAGCTTTCTTT; CDR3 protein: CASSQDMGGLNTEAFF
J gene: TRBJ1-4; V gene: TRBV9; clone size: NA; D gene: TRBD1; CDR3 DNA: TGTGCCAGCAGCGGATCCTCAGGGGGCTGGGGTGAAAAACTGTTTTTT; CDR3 protein: CASSGSSGGWGEKLFF
J gene: TRBJ2-7; V gene: TRBV30; clone size: NA; D gene: TRBD2; CDR3 DNA: TGTGCCTTCACGGGGGGGGAAGACGCCTACGAGCAGTACTTC; CDR3 protein: CAFTGGEDAYEQYF
J gene: TRBJ1-2; V gene: TRBV30; clone size: NA; D gene: NA; CDR3 DNA: TGTGCCTGGAGCCCCGTTTTATCGGGGTACGGCTACACCTTC; CDR3 protein: CAWSPVLSGYGYTF
J gene: TRBJ2-1; V gene: TRBV5-1; clone size: NA; D gene: TRBD2; CDR3 DNA: TGCGCCAGCAGCTTGGCCGTAGCTAGCGGGACCTACAATGAGCAGTTCTTC; CDR3 protein: CASSLAVASGTYNEQFF
J gene: TRBJ1-1; V gene: TRBV14; clone size: NA; D gene: TRBD1; CDR3 DNA: TGTGCCAGCAGCCGTGACAGGGCGGTTGAAGCTTTCTTT; CDR3 protein: CASSRDRAVEAFF
J gene: TRBJ2-1; V gene: TRBV11-2; clone size: once; D gene: NA; CDR3 DNA: TGTGCCAGCAGCTTAGTACAGGGATTCTACAATGAGCAGTTCTTC; CDR3 protein: CASSLVQGFYNEQFF
J gene: TRBJ1-6; V gene: TRBV7-2; clone size: few; D gene: TRBD1; CDR3 DNA: TGTGCCAGCAGCCATGAATTCGGACAGGGGAATTCACCCCTCCACTTT; CDR3 protein: CASSHEFGQGNSPLHF